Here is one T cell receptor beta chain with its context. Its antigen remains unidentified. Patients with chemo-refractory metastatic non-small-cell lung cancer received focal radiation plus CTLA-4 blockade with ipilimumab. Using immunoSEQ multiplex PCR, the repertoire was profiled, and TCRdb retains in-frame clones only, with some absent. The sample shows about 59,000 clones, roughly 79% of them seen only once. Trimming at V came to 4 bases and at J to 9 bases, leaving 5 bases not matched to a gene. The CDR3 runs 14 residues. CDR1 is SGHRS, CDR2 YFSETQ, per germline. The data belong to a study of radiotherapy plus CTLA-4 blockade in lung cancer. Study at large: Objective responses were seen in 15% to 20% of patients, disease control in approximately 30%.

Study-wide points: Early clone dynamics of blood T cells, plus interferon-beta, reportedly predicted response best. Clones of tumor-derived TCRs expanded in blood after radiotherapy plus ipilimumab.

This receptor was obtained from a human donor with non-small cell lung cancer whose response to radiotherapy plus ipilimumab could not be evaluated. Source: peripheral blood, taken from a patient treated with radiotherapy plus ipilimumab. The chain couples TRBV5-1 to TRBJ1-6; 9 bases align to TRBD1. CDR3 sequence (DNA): TGCGCCAGCAGCCAGGGACAGGGAAGTTCACCCCTCCACTTT. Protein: CASSQGQGSSPLHF.